This entry is about one T cell receptor beta chain. Antigen: not known. This specimen belongs to a study of shared clonotypes between healthy human individuals. Study conclusions and caveats: Naive CD4 clonotype sharing across a few donors was approximately 5%. Clonotype sharing among donors likely depends on sequencing depth. Non-shared clonotypes had lower generation probabilities than those shared by all four donors.

Deep level was the assay's run setting. The table came from immunoSEQ multiplex PCR; TCRdb's copy has only in-frame clones and leaves some out. The sample carries about 1,800,000 clones, around 96% recorded once. Naive CD8 cells comprised CD45RO-negative, CCR7-positively selected cells, excluding terminally differentiated effector memory CD45RA+ cells. The ends were cut back, 0 bases at V and 6 bases at J, with 8 bases in the middle. This CDR3 region has 13 residues. From germline, CDR1 is MDHEN and CDR2 SYDVKM. The chain combines TRBV28 with TRBJ1-2; D not resolved. Sequenced: naive CD8+ T cells sorted from blood. The receptor comes from a young man in good health. The CDR3 coding sequence is TGTGCCAGCAGTTTATGGTCCCGAGATGGCTACACCTTC. It yields the protein CASSLWSRDGYTF.